This record looks at one T cell receptor beta chain sequence and its context. As yet, its antigen is unknown. The data derive from a study of post-analysis software for immune sequencing data. At the level of the study: Included courses were relapsing-remitting and secondary progressive multiple sclerosis; progressive-relapsing multiple sclerosis was also included.

This CDR3 is 14 amino acids long. Germline CDR1 and CDR2: SGHRS and YFSETQ. V lost 4 bases to trimming and J lost 2 bases, with 11 bases between them. Regarding the study as a whole: TRBV segments more frequent in patients than in controls numbered about 5 and included TRBV5-6, TRBV5-1 and TRBV20-1. Compared against controls, patients with multiple sclerosis displayed significantly lower normalized Chao1 diversity.

Presence of unique molecular identifiers characterized the TCR beta cDNA libraries. Each sample of roughly 0.95 to 10 million input T cells yielded 500,000 or so cDNA molecules, so each molecule approximated one T cell. One entry per CDR3 protein, called by TCRdb with MiXCR from the PCR reads. In the table there are hundreds of thousands of distinct CDR3 sequences, roughly 40% of which are singletons. Material: blood. J is TRBJ2-3 and V is TRBV5-1, with TRBD2 as a possible D gene (5 bases). The sequence was obtained from a girl aged 5-17 years with multiple sclerosis. The CDR3 nucleotides read TGCGCCAGCAGCATGGACGGGGTCACAGATACGCAGTATTTT. Its translation is CASSMDGVTDTQYF.